This T cell receptor (beta chain) was profiled in a study of shared clonotypes between healthy human individuals. Study observations and caveats: Apart from blood, nothing was sampled; tissue repertoires likely differ.

V dropped 5 bases and J dropped 5 bases, with 9 bases sitting between them. The CDR3 runs to 12 residues. CDR1 and CDR2 from the germline V gene are MDHEN and SYDVKM. About this clone itself: Its target is unknown.

Produced via immunoSEQ multiplex PCR; TCRdb's table is partial and in-frame only. Counted here are approximately 1.4 million clones, 95% to 99% occurring once; the ten biggest clones make up around 0.45%. This chain connects TRBV28 to TRBJ1-2; D not certain. Sequences were obtained from naive CD4+ T cells sorted from blood. Noted subset: CD45RA+ positively selected. The clonotype originates from a man aged 25-45 years in good health. The CDR3 spells CASSNDFYGYTF. The CDR3 DNA is TGTGCCAGCAGTAACGACTTTTATGGCTACACCTTC.